This T cell receptor beta chain was recovered during a study of shared clonotypes between healthy human individuals. Sequenced by immunoSEQ multiplex PCR; TCRdb stores in-frame clones only, minus some. The sample records about a million clones, roughly 80% being singletons. Per the germline V gene, CDR1 is MNHNS and CDR2 is SASEGT. The V end lost 1 base, the J end lost 4 bases, and 9 bases lay between the germline ends. The CDR3 contains 14 residues. This clone was seen more than once but under ten times. CD45RA+ naive and CD45RA-negative memory subsets were separated from CD4+ cells. The receptor's source is a man aged 18 to 29 in good health. Some clones in this sample may be carry-over from other donors' samples. The chain couples TRBV6-1 to TRBJ2-3; D may be TRBD1 (5 bases). The sample consisted of memory CD4+ T cells from PBMCs. Subset denoted: CD45RA-negative fraction. CDR3: CASSEVQGADTQYF. DNA for the CDR3: TGTGCCAGCAGTGAAGTCCAGGGCGCAGATACGCAGTATTTT.